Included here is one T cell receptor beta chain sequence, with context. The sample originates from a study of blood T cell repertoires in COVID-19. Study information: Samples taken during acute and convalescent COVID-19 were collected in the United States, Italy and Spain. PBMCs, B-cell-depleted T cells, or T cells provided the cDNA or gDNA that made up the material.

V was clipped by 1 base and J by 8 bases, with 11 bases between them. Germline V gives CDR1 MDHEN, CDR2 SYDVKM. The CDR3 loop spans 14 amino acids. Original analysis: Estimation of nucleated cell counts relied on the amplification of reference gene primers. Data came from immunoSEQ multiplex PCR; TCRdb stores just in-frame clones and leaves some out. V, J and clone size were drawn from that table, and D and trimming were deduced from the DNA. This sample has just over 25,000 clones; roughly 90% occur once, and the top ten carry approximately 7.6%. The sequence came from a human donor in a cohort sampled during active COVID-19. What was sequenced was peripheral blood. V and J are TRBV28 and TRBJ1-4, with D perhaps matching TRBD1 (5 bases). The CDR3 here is CASSLSGYGEKLFF. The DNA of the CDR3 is TGTGCCAGCAGTTTATCAGGGTATGGCGAAAAACTGTTTTTT.